This T cell receptor (beta chain) was identified in a study of T-cell reconstitution after alpha-beta-depleted transplantation in children (dated by TCRdb to the mid-2010s). The study in broad terms: Using TCR repertoire profiling, the study followed T-cell immune reconstitution in a quantitative way in children after TCRalphabeta/CD19-depleted allogeneic hematopoietic cell transplantation.

The CDR3 runs 11 amino acids, cysteine and phenylalanine included. Kept here is only the CDR3 DNA, which spans 33 bases and is read in frame from base 1. Based on the germline V gene, the CDR1 and CDR2 sequences are SGHRS and YFSETQ. V is reduced by 4 bases and J by 1 base, leaving a spacing of 2 bases between them. Findings and caveats that apply to the study as a whole: In some patients, the high TCRbeta diversity seen at day 60 was put down to recipient T cells and intrathymic progenitors that had survived conditioning. Hyperexpanded clone frequencies declined over subsequent months; after one year, T-cell counts and TCRbeta diversity were mostly attributed to newly produced T cells. About two months after transplant, the apparently early recovery of alphabetaT-cell counts reportedly depended on just several hundred clones that had expanded rapidly and came from non-depleted graft cells.

The protocol used for the library was PCR. The instrument was an Illumina HiSeq 2500. Molecular barcoding was employed in the preparation of TCR libraries, with unique molecular identifiers being used to normalize TCRbeta repertoire quantification. The raw public reads went through TCRdb reprocessing: fastp at Q25, MiXCR clone calling, in-frame beta chains kept. Each entry merges the rows of one CDR3 protein and shows their most common DNA and genes. Counted in this sample were 45,000 to 60,000 distinct CDR3 sequences; around 56% of them appeared once. The ten top clones hold around two fifths of the sample. This clonotype was seen more than once but under ten times. The antigen this receptor binds is unknown. It has no much larger one-base neighbor in the sample; base qualities were not kept. The treatment or condition label here, explained by the study, means: allogeneic hematopoietic cell transplantation with graft depleted of TCRalphabeta T cells and CD19 B cells. Transplant recipients were children who received TCRalphabeta/CD19-depleted allogeneic hematopoietic cell grafts.

This TCR derives from a boy under two years old with SCID, due to receive a stem cell transplant. In this chain, TRBV5-1 is recombined with TRBJ2-5; no D gene is confidently identified. Sequenced here: peripheral blood, sampled before TCRalphabeta/CD19-depleted stem cell transplant. CDR3 loop: CASSIQETQYF. The sequenced DNA: TGCGCCAGCAGCATCCAAGAGACCCAGTACTTC. With the rest looked up from the reference TRBV5-1 and TRBJ2-5 genes rather than sequenced, the full variable domain is KAGVTQTPRYLIKTRGQQVTLSCSPISGHRSVSWYQQTPGQGLQFLFEYFSETQRNKGNFPGRFSGRQFSNSRSEMNVSTLELGDSALYLCASSIQETQYFGPGTRLLVL.